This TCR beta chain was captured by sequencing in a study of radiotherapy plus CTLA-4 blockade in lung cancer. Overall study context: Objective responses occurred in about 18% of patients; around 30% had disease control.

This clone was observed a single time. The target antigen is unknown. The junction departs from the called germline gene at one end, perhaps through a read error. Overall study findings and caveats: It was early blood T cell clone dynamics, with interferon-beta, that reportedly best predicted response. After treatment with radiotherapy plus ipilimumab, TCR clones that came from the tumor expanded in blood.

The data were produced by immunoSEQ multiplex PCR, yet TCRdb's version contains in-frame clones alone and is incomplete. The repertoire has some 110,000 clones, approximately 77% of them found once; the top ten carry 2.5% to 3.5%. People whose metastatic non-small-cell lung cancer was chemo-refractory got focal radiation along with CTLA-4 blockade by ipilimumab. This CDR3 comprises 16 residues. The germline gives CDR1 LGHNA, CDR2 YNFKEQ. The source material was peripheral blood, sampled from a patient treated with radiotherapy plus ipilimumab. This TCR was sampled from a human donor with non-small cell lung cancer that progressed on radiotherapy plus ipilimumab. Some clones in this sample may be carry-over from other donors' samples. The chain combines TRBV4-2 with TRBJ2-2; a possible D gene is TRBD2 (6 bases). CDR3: CASSQDLPGGEKELLF. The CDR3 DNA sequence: TGTGCCAGCAGCCAAGATCTTCCCGGGGGTGAGAAGGAGCTGCTTTTT.